The 10 T cell receptor beta chains given below trace back to one sample, sequenced in a study of T cells in Graves' hyperthyroidism and ophthalmopathy. RNA transcripts provided the source from which TCR beta CDR3 regions were amplified. When the TCR CDR3 underwent first-round RT-PCR, the HTBI primer set was used. TCRdb reanalysed the multiplex PCR reads using MiXCR and keeps one entry per CDR3 protein. The data hold 700,000 or so distinct CDR3 sequences, with less than 20% observed a single time. The specimen was blood. The source is a young man with Graves' hyperthyroidism.

This clonotype was observed a handful of times. The V call is TRBV4-3, the J call TRBJ2-7; D perhaps matches TRBD1 (5 bases). The CDR3 covers 15 residues. Between the trimmed V and J ends, which lost 0 bases and 2 bases, there was a span of 11 bases. The germline gives CDR1 LGHNA, CDR2 YSLEER. CDR3 residues: CASSQDWSGPYEQYF. DNA for the CDR3: TGCGCCAGCAGCCAAGATTGGTCAGGGCCCTACGAGCAGTACTTC.

This clonotype was counted only a few times. The chain couples TRBV20-1 to TRBJ2-7; D not resolved. This CDR3 comprises 17 residues. The V end lost 1 base, the J end lost 2 bases, and 21 bases lay between the germline ends. Per the germline V gene, CDR1 is DFQATT and CDR2 is SNEGSKA (reference sequence). The CDR3 DNA reads TGCAGTGCTAGAGGACCATTGCGAGGACGGGCCACCTACGAGCAGTACTTC. Amino acid sequence: CSARGPLRGRATYEQYF.

The chain links TRBV20-1 to TRBJ2-5, with 9 bases that match TRBD1. This CDR3 has 13 residues. Germline values: CDR1 DFQATT, CDR2 SNEGSKA (reference sequence). V was clipped by 6 bases and J by 5 bases; unmatched bases: 7. CDR3 residues: CSAFLDRGETQYF. The DNA for the CDR3 is TGCAGTGCATTCCTGGACAGGGGTGAGACCCAGTACTTC.

V and J are TRBV20-1 and TRBJ2-2; unclear D gene. Trimming cost V 0 bases and J 1 base, with 9 bases left between them. CDR3 length equals 15 residues. CDR1 and CDR2 (germline): DFQATT, SNEGSKA (reference sequence). CDR3 nucleotides: TGCAGTGCTAGAGATCAAGCGATGAACACCGGGGAGCTGTTTTTT. Protein: CSARDQAMNTGELFF.

In this sample, this clonotype turned up many times. This chain links TRBV20-1 with TRBJ2-7; 7 nucleotides line up with TRBD2. The trim removed 6 bases at V and 3 bases at J, leaving 8 bases unmatched. CDR1 and CDR2 from the germline V gene are DFQATT and SNEGSKA (reference sequence). The CDR3 contains 13 residues. CDR3 in DNA: TGCAGTGCGGGCGGCGGGGGAAACTACGAGCAGTACTTC. Its translation: CSAGGGGNYEQYF.

Many counts were recorded for this clonotype. This chain joins TRBV7-9 and TRBJ2-3, with D hard to call. Per the germline V gene, CDR1 is SEHNR and CDR2 is FQNEAQ (reference sequence). V lost 5 bases to trimming and J lost 5 bases, with 8 bases between them. The CDR3 totals 12 residues. DNA for the CDR3: TGTGCCAGCAGCCCCTGGGGAGATACGCAGTATTTT. Protein: CASSPWGDTQYF. Supplemented by reference TRBV7-9 and TRBJ2-3, the full variable domain reads DTGVSQNPRHKITKRGQNVTFRCDPISEHNRLYWYRQTLGQGPEFLTYFQNEAQLEKSRLLSDRFSAERPKGSFSTLEIQRTEQGDSAMYLCASSPWGDTQYFGPGTRLTVL.

The gene calls are TRBV20-1 and TRBJ2-5; TRBD1 might be the D (6 bases). The germline CDR1 and CDR2 sequences are DFQATT and SNEGSKA (reference sequence). This CDR3 comprises 14 residues. Trimming removed 5 bases from V and 4 bases from J, with 17 bases in between. The CDR3 coding sequence is TGCAGTGCTCCGGGGTGGGGGCCCCGAGAGACCCAGTACTTC. Translated: CSAPGWGPRETQYF.

This CDR3 reads CASSLGRGRPYTF. The CDR3 DNA follows: TGTGCCAGCAGCTTAGGACGGGGCCGCCCCTACACCTTC. The V and J genes are TRBV7-8 and TRBJ1-2; a possible D gene is TRBD1 (5 bases). Trimming took off 1 base at V and 10 bases at J, with 13 bases between the two ends. Germline CDR1 and CDR2: SGHVS and FQNEAQ. The CDR3 is 13 amino acids.

This clonotype was counted ten times or more. The chain recombines TRBV30 with TRBJ1-1, with D tentatively TRBD1 (5 bases). Germline-derived CDR1 and CDR2 are GTSNPN and SVGIG (reference sequence). V lost 2 bases and J lost 0, with 10 bases in between. The CDR3 is 14 residues long. CDR3 residues: CAWSFDSLNTEAFF. The DNA of the CDR3 is TGTGCCTGGAGTTTCGACAGCCTGAACACTGAAGCTTTCTTT.

There are many counts of this clonotype. CDR3 amino acids: CASSQERAAFF. CDR3 nucleotides: TGTGCCAGCAGCCAAGAGCGAGCGGCTTTCTTT. The chain uses TRBV3-1 and TRBJ1-1; no clear D gene. The CDR3 is 11 amino acids. Germline CDR1 and CDR2: LGHDT and YNNKEL (reference sequence). Trimming left V 0 bases short and J 11 bases short, with 7 bases between.